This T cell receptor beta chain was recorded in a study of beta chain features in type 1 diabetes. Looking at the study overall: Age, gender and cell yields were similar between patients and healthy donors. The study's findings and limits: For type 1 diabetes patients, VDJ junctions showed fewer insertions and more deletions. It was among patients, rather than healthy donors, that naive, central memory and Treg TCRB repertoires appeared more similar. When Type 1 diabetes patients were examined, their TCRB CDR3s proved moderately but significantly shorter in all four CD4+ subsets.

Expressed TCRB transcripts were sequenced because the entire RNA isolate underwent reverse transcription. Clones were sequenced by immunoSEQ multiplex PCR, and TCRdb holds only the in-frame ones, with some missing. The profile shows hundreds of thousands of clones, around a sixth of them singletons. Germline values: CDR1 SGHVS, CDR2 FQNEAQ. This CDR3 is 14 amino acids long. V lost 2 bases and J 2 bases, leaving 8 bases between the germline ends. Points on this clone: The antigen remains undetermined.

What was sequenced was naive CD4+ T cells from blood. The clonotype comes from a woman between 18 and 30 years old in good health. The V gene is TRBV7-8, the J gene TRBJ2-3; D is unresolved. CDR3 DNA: TGTGCCAGCAGCTTAAACGAGGCCACAGATACGCAGTATTTT. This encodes CASSLNEATDTQYF.